The present TCR beta chain was sequenced within a study of cytomegalovirus exposure and HLA in healthy donors. While unrecorded immune exposures were likely, the donors were nominally healthy when sampled. Study-level points and caveats: It was taken for granted in presence/absence analyses that sequencing depth across donors was roughly uniform.

A remark on this clone: Its specificity is not known.

Use of 60 Vbeta and 13 Jbeta primers characterized the PCR. Data came from immunoSEQ multiplex PCR; TCRdb stores just in-frame clones and leaves some out. The sample shows 100,000 or so clones, 63% of them seen only once. Germline CDR1 SGHDT, CDR2 YYEEEE. Trimming at V came to 2 bases and at J to 7 bases, leaving 9 bases not matched to a gene. CDR3 size: 15 residues. The source is a human donor in good health. The chain recombines TRBV5-6 with TRBJ2-1, with TRBD1 matching 7 bases. Sequenced material: PBMCs. The CDR3 DNA reads TGTGCCAGCAGCTTTCTAAGGGGGCGCGGAAATGAGCAGTTCTTC. Encoded protein: CASSFLRGRGNEQFF.